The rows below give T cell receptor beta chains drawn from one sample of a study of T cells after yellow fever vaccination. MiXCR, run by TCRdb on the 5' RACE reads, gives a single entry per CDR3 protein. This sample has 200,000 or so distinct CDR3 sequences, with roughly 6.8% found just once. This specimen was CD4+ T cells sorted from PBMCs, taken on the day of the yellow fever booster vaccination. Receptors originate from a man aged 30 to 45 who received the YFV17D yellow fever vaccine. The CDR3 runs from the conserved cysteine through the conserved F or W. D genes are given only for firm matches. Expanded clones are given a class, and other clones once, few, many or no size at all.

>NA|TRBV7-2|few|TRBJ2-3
CASGPVGNTDTQYF
TGTGCCAGCGGACCTGTAGGCAACACAGATACGCAGTATTTT
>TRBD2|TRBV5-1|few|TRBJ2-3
CASSLDPGLAGPTDTQYF
TGCGCCAGCAGCCTCGACCCGGGACTAGCGGGACCCACAGATACGCAGTATTTT
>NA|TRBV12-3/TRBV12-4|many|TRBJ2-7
CASRRVGVDYEQYF
TGTGCCAGCCGCCGGGTAGGGGTAGACTACGAGCAGTACTTC
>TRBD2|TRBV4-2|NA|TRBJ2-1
CASSRRPYIAGGTSPTIDEQFF
TGTGCCAGCAGCCGACGACCATATATAGCGGGAGGGACCTCTCCTACAATTGATGAGCAGTTCTTC
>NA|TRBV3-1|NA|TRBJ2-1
CASSPRSLDLQFF
TGTGCCAGCAGCCCTCGCTCTTTAGACTTGCAGTTCTTC
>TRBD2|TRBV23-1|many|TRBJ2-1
CATLRESGRLREQFF
TGCGCCACTCTTCGGGAAAGCGGGAGGTTACGGGAGCAGTTCTTC
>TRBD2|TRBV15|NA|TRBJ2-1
CATSRVLGLVNEQFF
TGTGCCACCAGCAGAGTCCTCGGACTAGTGAATGAGCAGTTCTTC
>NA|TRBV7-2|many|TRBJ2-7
CASGNTGVYEQYF
TGTGCCAGCGGGAATACGGGGGTCTACGAGCAGTACTTC
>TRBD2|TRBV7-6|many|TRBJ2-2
CASSRTSGRGAGELFF
TGTGCCAGCAGCCGAACTAGCGGGAGAGGTGCCGGGGAGCTGTTTTTT
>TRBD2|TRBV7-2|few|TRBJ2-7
CASSLEREDHYEQYF
TGTGCCAGCAGCTTAGAGCGGGAGGATCACTACGAGCAGTACTTC
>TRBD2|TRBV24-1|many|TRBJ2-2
CATSDSGLAGGNTGELFF
TGTGCCACCAGTGATTCTGGACTAGCGGGAGGAAACACCGGGGAGCTGTTTTTT
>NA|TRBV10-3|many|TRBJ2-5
CAISERGSQETQYF
TGTGCCATCAGTGAGAGGGGGAGCCAAGAGACCCAGTACTTC
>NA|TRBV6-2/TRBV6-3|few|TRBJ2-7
CASSYGGLGLYEQYF
TGTGCCAGCAGTTACGGCGGACTGGGCCTCTACGAGCAGTACTTC
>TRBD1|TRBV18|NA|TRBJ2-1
CASSPPGQGINEQFF
TGTGCCAGCTCGCCCCCAGGACAGGGGATCAATGAGCAGTTCTTC
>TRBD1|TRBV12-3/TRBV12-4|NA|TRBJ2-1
CASRNLQGAPIKGEQFF
TGTGCCAGCAGGAACCTACAGGGGGCGCCGATCAAGGGTGAGCAGTTCTTC
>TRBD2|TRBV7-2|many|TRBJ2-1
CASSSSVTSGRNNEQFF
TGTGCCAGCAGCTCGAGTGTGACTAGCGGGAGGAACAATGAGCAGTTCTTC
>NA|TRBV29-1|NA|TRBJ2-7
CSVDGGGEDEQYF
TGCAGCGTTGACGGTGGGGGAGAGGACGAGCAGTACTTC
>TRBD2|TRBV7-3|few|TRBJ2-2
CASSPYRRGGSITGELFF
TGTGCCAGCAGCCCATACAGAAGAGGCGGGAGTATCACCGGGGAGCTGTTTTTT
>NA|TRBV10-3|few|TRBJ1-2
CAISEAHGGYGYTF
TGTGCCATCAGTGAGGCCCACGGAGGCTATGGCTACACCTTC
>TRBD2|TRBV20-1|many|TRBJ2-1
CSASRERGYNEQFF
TGCAGTGCTAGCCGGGAGCGGGGCTACAATGAGCAGTTCTTC
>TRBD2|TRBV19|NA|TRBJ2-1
CASSSAGGYDEQFF
TGTGCCAGTAGCTCGGCGGGAGGGTACGATGAGCAGTTCTTC
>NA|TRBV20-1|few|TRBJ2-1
CSAPLPRGSFGFGEQFF
TGCAGTGCCCCGCTCCCAAGGGGGAGTTTCGGCTTCGGTGAGCAGTTCTTC
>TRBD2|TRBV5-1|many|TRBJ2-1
CASSQGLAGVNEQFF
TGCGCCAGCAGCCAAGGACTAGCGGGAGTCAATGAGCAGTTCTTC
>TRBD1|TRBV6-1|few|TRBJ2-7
CASRPGQPTYEQYF
TGTGCCAGCAGGCCGGGACAGCCGACCTACGAGCAGTACTTC
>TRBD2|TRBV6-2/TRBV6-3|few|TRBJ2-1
CASSHGASGTSNEQFF
TGTGCCAGCAGTCACGGGGCTAGCGGGACATCCAATGAGCAGTTCTTC
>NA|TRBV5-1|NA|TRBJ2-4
CASSLLSDGPMVIQYF
TGCGCCAGCAGCTTGCTTTCGGACGGCCCGATGGTCATTCAGTACTTC
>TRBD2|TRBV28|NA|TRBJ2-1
CASFSGRAFNEQFF
TGTGCCAGTTTTAGCGGGAGGGCCTTCAATGAGCAGTTCTTC
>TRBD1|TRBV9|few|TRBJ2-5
CASSVSGTASETQYF
TGTGCCAGCAGCGTGTCCGGGACAGCTTCGGAGACCCAGTACTTC
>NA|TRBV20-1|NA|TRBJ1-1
CSARDLSSTEAFF
TGCAGTGCTAGAGATCTTAGTAGCACTGAAGCTTTCTTT
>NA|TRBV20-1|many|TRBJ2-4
CSASKRTQAKNIQYF
TGCAGTGCTAGTAAGCGCACTCAAGCCAAAAACATTCAGTACTTC
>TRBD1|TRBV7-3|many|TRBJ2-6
CASSPGGSGANVLTF
TGTGCCAGCAGCCCAGGGGGATCCGGGGCCAACGTCCTGACTTTC
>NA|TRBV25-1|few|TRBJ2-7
CASSVGAPYEQYF
TGTGCCAGCAGTGTTGGCGCCCCCTACGAGCAGTACTTC
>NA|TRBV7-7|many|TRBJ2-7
CASSSTPLAPDEQYF
TGTGCCAGCAGCTCTACCCCTCTCGCACCGGACGAGCAGTACTTC
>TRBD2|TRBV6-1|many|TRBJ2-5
CASSEASGGETQYF
TGTGCCAGCAGTGAAGCGTCGGGGGGAGAGACCCAGTACTTC
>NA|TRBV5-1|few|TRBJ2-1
CASSSGRRTYEQFF
TGCGCCAGCAGCTCCGGTCGGAGAACGTATGAGCAGTTCTTC
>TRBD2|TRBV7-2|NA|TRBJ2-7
CATTKTSGNYEQYF
TGTGCCACGACGAAGACTAGCGGAAACTACGAGCAGTACTTC
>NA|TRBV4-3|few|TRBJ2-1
CASSQGSWALGNEQFF
TGCGCCAGCAGCCAAGGTTCTTGGGCGTTGGGCAATGAGCAGTTCTTC
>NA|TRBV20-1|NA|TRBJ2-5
CSANEVAVSQKAQYF
TGCAGTGCTAATGAGGTAGCCGTGTCCCAAAAGGCCCAGTACTTC
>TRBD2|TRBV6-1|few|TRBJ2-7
CAAPRTSGPYEQYF
TGTGCCGCCCCCAGGACTAGCGGACCCTACGAGCAGTACTTC
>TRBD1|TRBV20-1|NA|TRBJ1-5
CSATPGQGLRQPQHF
TGCAGTGCCACCCCGGGACAGGGGTTACGTCAGCCCCAGCATTTT
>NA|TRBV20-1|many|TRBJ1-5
CSATDGGNQPQHF
TGCAGTGCTACCGACGGAGGCAATCAGCCCCAGCATTTT
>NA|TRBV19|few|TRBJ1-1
CASSMGSQAFF
TGTGCCAGTAGTATGGGGAGCCAAGCTTTCTTT
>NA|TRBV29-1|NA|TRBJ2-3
CSVGGIYSASTQYF
TGCAGCGTTGGAGGAATTTACAGTGCCAGTACGCAGTATTTT
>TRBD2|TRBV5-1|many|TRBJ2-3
CASSLAAGASTDTQYF
TGCGCCAGCAGCTTGGCCGCGGGAGCAAGCACAGATACGCAGTATTTT
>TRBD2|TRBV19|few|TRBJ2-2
CASIRGGDTGELFF
TGTGCCAGTATTCGGGGGGGCGACACCGGGGAGCTGTTTTTT
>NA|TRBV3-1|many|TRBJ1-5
CASSQVTGQWPQHF
TGTGCCAGCAGCCAAGTGACGGGTCAATGGCCCCAGCATTTT
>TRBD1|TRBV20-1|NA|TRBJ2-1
CSARATGGARISSYNEQFF
TGCAGTGCTAGGGCTACAGGGGGCGCGCGGATCAGCTCCTACAATGAGCAGTTCTTC
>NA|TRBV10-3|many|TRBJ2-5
CAISARGEKETQYF
TGTGCCATCAGTGCGAGGGGGGAAAAAGAGACCCAGTACTTC
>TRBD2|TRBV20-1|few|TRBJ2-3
CSARDRNGGLAKFADTQYF
TGCAGTGCTAGAGATCGGAATGGGGGACTAGCGAAGTTCGCAGATACGCAGTATTTT
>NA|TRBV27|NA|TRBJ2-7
CASSSGRVLSEQYF
TGTGCCAGCAGTTCGGGTCGCGTTTTGAGTGAGCAGTACTTC
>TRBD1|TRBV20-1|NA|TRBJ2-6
CSAHSGTGITGANVLTF
TGCAGTGCCCATTCCGGGACAGGGATCACTGGGGCCAACGTCCTGACTTTC